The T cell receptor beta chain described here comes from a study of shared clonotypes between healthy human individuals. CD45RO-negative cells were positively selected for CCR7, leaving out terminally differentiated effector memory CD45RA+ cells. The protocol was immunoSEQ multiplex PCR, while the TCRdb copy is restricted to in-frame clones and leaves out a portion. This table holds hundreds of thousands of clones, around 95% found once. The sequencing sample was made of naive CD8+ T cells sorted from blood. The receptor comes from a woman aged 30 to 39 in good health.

The CDR3 loop is CASSGDYGYEQYF. As DNA, the CDR3 is TGTGCCAGCAGTGGAGATTACGGTTACGAGCAGTACTTC. The chain couples TRBV6-1 to TRBJ2-7; D is uncertain. CDR1 MNHNS and CDR2 SASEGT come from the germline V gene. V lost 4 bases and J lost 4, with 11 bases in between. The CDR3 runs to 13 residues.